This entry lists 25 T cell receptor beta chains sequenced from one sample in a study of a mutant IDH1 vaccine in newly diagnosed glioma (dated by TCRdb to about 2021). The receptor library was made with the immunoSEQ multiplex PCR assay. This is the immuneACCESS table as TCRdb keeps it, with only in-frame sequences that have V and J called. A part of the clones is gone; compared with another copy, unresolved V genes explain less than half, and the rest is unexplained. The sample contains some 71,000 clones, around 87% of them found a single time. The top ten hold about 2% of the sample. The time point tag for this specimen amounts to: week 35, safety follow-up. Each vaccine dose, consisting of 300 ug of a 20-mer mutant IDH1 peptide in Montanide, was administered subcutaneously with topical imiquimod. For these receptors, no antigen is known. This specimen consisted of PBMCs, obtained from a glioma patient whose treatment included an IDH1 peptide vaccine. All receptors derive from a man in his thirties or forties with glioma.

This clone was seen just once. CDR3 sequence reads: CASSFDRASEQYF. For the CDR3, the DNA is TGTGCCAGCAGTTTCGACAGGGCGAGCGAGCAGTACTTC. This chain uses TRBV2 with TRBJ2-7; 7 nucleotides align to TRBD1. J lost 6 bases, V lost 5 bases, and 7 bases had no gene match. The CDR3 runs 13 residues. Germline lookup yields CDR1 SNHLY and CDR2 FYNNEI.

V and J are TRBV6-6 and TRBJ2-3; D is unclear. The ends were cut back, 1 base at V and 0 bases at J, with 8 bases in the middle. Germline V CDR1 and CDR2: MNHNY, SVGAGI (reference sequence). The CDR3 covers 15 residues. CDR3 sequence: CASSYLDSSTDTQYF. Here the CDR3 DNA reads TGTGCCAGCAGTTACTTAGACTCGAGCACAGATACGCAGTATTTT.

The chain joins TRBV5-6 to TRBJ1-5; D uncertain. CDR1 SGHDT and CDR2 YYEEEE come from the germline V gene. Trimming pared 4 bases from V and 6 bases from J, leaving 14 bases between. The CDR3 sequence is 14 residues long. CDR3 sequence (DNA): TGTGCCAGCAGCCTAAAGACTCCCTCTCAGCCCCAGCATTTT. Its translation is CASSLKTPSQPQHF.

Points on this clone: The junction departs from the called germline gene at one end, perhaps through a read error. The gene calls are TRBV15 and TRBJ2-3; TRBD2 agrees at 10 bases. The CDR3 runs 13 residues. Looked up from germline, CDR1 is LNHNV and CDR2 is YYDKDF (reference sequence). As DNA, the CDR3 is TGTGCCACCAGCAGAAGTGCGGGACTAGCGCCCCATTTT. Residues: CATSRSAGLAPHF. Complete variable domain (other parts from reference TRBV15 and TRBJ2-3): DAMVIQNPRYQVTQFGKPVTLSCSQTLNHNVMYWYQQKSSQAPKLLFHYYDKDFNNEADTPDNFQSRRPNTSFCFLDIRSPGLGDTAMYLCATSRSAGLAPHFGPGTRLTVL.

The genes are TRBV10-3 and TRBJ2-7, with 8 bases lining up with TRBD2. The V gene's germline CDR1 is ENHRY and CDR2 SYGVKD. The CDR3 sequence is 13 residues long. The V segment lost 10 bases and the J segment 2 bases; nucleotides outside the gene matches: 7. CDR3 residues: CATGGDSTYEQYF. The CDR3 DNA reads TGTGCCACGGGGGGGGATTCCACCTACGAGCAGTACTTC.

A note on this clone: This sample also contains other DNA sequences that code for the same CDR3. This chain links TRBV6-5 with TRBJ2-7; TRBD1 agrees at 8 bases. The germline V gene has CDR1 MNHEY and CDR2 SVGAGI. The CDR3 length is 14 residues. With 2 bases clipped from V and 2 bases from J, the junction kept 2 bases outside the gene matches. The CDR3 sequence: CASSYGQGPYEQYF. CDR3 DNA: TGTGCCAGCAGTTACGGACAGGGCCCCTACGAGCAGTACTTC.

This sequence joins TRBV4-3 and TRBJ1-2; 7 bases agree with TRBD1. The trim removed 6 bases at V and 3 bases at J, leaving 19 bases unmatched. Germline V gene sequence: CDR1 LGHNA, CDR2 YSLEER. The CDR3 has 18 amino acids. DNA of the CDR3: TGCGCCAGCAGGCGTGGCGAGACAGGGAGTACGTTGGACTATGGCTACACCTTC. Amino acids: CASRRGETGSTLDYGYTF.

This chain uses TRBV19 with TRBJ1-2; D is unclear. CDR1 is LNHDA and CDR2 is SQIVND in the germline V gene (reference sequence). The CDR3 sequence is 14 residues long. Trimming stripped 3 bases from V and 0 bases from J, with 8 bases between. The CDR3 sequence: CASSIWSANYGYTF. For the CDR3, the DNA is TGTGCCAGTAGTATTTGGTCGGCTAACTATGGCTACACCTTC.

CDR3 bases: TGTGCCAGCAGCCAACAGTTGTCCCTCACAGATACGCAGTATTTT. It codes for CASSQQLSLTDTQYF. This chain connects TRBV7-9 to TRBJ2-3; D is undetermined. Germline assignment: CDR1 SEHNR and CDR2 FQNEAQ (reference sequence). V lost 5 bases and J 2 bases, leaving 14 bases between the germline ends. This CDR3 is built from 15 residues.

This clone was found once. The gene calls are TRBV5-5 and TRBJ2-7; D unresolved. Germline assignment: CDR1 SGHKS and CDR2 YYEKEE (reference sequence). The V end was cut by 2 bases, the J end by 6 bases, with 12 bases between. This CDR3 has 13 amino acids. CDR3 nucleotides: TGTGCCAGCAGCTTAGGCGAATTTCGCGAGCAGTACTTC. Translation: CASSLGEFREQYF.

The chain is built from TRBV7-2 and TRBJ2-7; 9 nucleotides line up with TRBD2. The junction had 3 bases not matched to a gene; V was cut back by 0 bases and J by 0 bases. The CDR3 is 16 residues long. The germline V gene encodes CDR1 SGHTA and CDR2 FQGNSA. The CDR3 sequence: CASSLASSGVSYEQYF. For the CDR3, the DNA is TGTGCCAGCAGCTTAGCATCTAGCGGGGTCTCCTACGAGCAGTACTTC.

The chain employs TRBV27 and TRBJ2-7; D gene unclear. This CDR3 comprises 13 residues. CDR1 is MNHEY, CDR2 SMNVEV, per germline (reference sequence). V dropped 2 bases and J dropped 6 bases, with 11 bases sitting between them. The CDR3 DNA is TGTGCCAGCAGTTTAGGTAATCTAGGCGAGCAGTACTTC. Its protein product is CASSLGNLGEQYF.

V is TRBV5-1 and J is TRBJ1-6, with D possibly TRBD1 on 5 matching bases. The CDR3 contains 15 residues. Between the trimmed V and J ends, which lost 4 bases and 2 bases, there was a span of 10 bases. Per germline, CDR1 SGHRS and CDR2 YFSETQ. The CDR3 sequence: CASSPGDPYNSPLHF. CDR3 nucleotides: TGCGCCAGCAGCCCGGGGGACCCCTATAATTCACCCCTCCACTTT. Full variable domain (outside the CDR3, taken from reference TRBV5-1 and TRBJ1-6): KAGVTQTPRYLIKTRGQQVTLSCSPISGHRSVSWYQQTPGQGLQFLFEYFSETQRNKGNFPGRFSGRQFSNSRSEMNVSTLELGDSALYLCASSPGDPYNSPLHFGNGTRLTVT.

This chain joins TRBV27 and TRBJ2-1; possibly TRBD2 for D (5 bases). The germline CDR1 and CDR2 sequences are MNHEY and SMNVEV (reference sequence). Trimming removed 7 bases from V and 4 bases from J, with 11 bases in between. The CDR3 contains 13 residues. The CDR3 bases are TGTGCCAGCACAAGCGGCCAATACAATGAGCAGTTCTTC. As protein: CASTSGQYNEQFF.

The chain uses TRBV15 and TRBJ2-1; D possibly corresponds to TRBD1 (5 bases). The V gene lost 0 bases and the J gene lost 15 bases, with 15 bases spanning the gap. Per germline, CDR1 LNHNV and CDR2 YYDKDF (reference sequence). This CDR3 has 13 residues. The chain's CDR3 is CATSRDYSGPRFF. In DNA, the CDR3 is TGTGCCACCAGCAGAGATTACTCAGGGCCTCGGTTCTTC.

The rearrangement links TRBV5-4 to TRBJ1-1, with 10 positions matching TRBD1. Germline V gives CDR1 SGHNT, CDR2 YYREEE (reference sequence). The V gene end was trimmed by 2 bases and the J gene end by 5 bases; junction bases not matched to a gene: 9. This CDR3 has 16 amino acids. CDR3 nucleotides: TGTGCCAGCAGCTTCGGACAGGGGGTTTTGGAGACTGAAGCTTTCTTT. This sequence encodes CASSFGQGVLETEAFF.

The V call is TRBV28, the J call TRBJ2-1, with 8 bases aligning to TRBD2. The CDR3 length is 16 residues. The V gene end was trimmed by 5 bases and the J gene end by 9 bases; junction bases not matched to a gene: 15. Germline V lookup: CDR1 MDHEN, CDR2 SYDVKM. CDR3 DNA sequence: TGTGCCAGCAGTGGGACTAGAGAGGGCCCTTTAAGTGAGCAGTTCTTC. As protein: CASSGTREGPLSEQFF.

The chain joins TRBV7-2 to TRBJ1-1; 9 positions match TRBD1. Germline V gene sequence: CDR1 SGHTA, CDR2 FQGNSA. This CDR3 comprises 13 residues. V was clipped by 3 bases and J by 12 bases; unmatched bases: 8. CDR3 DNA: TGTGCCAGCAGCTTTAACAGGGGGCGTGGGACTTTCTTT. It codes for CASSFNRGRGTFF.

The CDR3 coding sequence is TGTGCCAGCAGTCCGCCGGGGGTCCGGGGTCAGCCCCAGCATTTT. As protein: CASSPPGVRGQPQHF. The chain couples TRBV6-6 to TRBJ1-5; maybe TRBD1 (5 bases). V lost 5 bases and J lost 6, with 17 bases in between. This CDR3 is built from 15 residues. Germline V gene lookup returns CDR1 MNHNY and CDR2 SVGAGI (reference sequence).

The chain couples TRBV4-1 to TRBJ1-1; the D is unclear. V was clipped by 4 bases and J by 6 bases, with 15 bases between them. The CDR3 has 14 residues. The germline CDR1 and CDR2 sequences are MGHRA and YSYEKL. CDR3 DNA sequence: TGCGCCAGCAGCCTCGCGCCTGGGTCGTCTGAAGCTTTCTTT. It specifies CASSLAPGSSEAFF.

The chain uses TRBV29-1 and TRBJ2-1; 8 bases are shared with TRBD1. The CDR3 runs 12 residues. J lost 4 bases, V lost 7 bases, and 3 bases had no gene match. CDR1 SQVTM and CDR2 ANQGSEA come from the germline V gene. CDR3 coding DNA: TGCAGCGCAACAGGGGGATACAATGAGCAGTTCTTC. It codes for CSATGGYNEQFF.

The V and J genes are TRBV4-2 and TRBJ1-4; D not certain. Trimming removed 0 bases from V and 5 bases from J, with 4 bases in between. CDR1 LGHNA and CDR2 YNFKEQ come from the germline V gene. CDR3 length equals 13 residues. DNA of the CDR3: TGTGCCAGCAGCCAAGAAGGGAATGAAAAACTGTTTTTT. It encodes CASSQEGNEKLFF.

The chain uses TRBV5-1 and TRBJ1-1; D uncertain. The CDR3 covers 13 residues. CDR1 is SGHRS and CDR2 is YFSETQ in the germline V gene. The ends were cut back, 1 base at V and 3 bases at J, with 7 bases in the middle. CDR3 residues: CASSLSEYTEAFF. CDR3 nucleotide sequence: TGCGCCAGCAGCTTGTCGGAGTACACTGAAGCTTTCTTT.

The rearrangement joins TRBV7-7 to TRBJ2-5; D unclear. This CDR3 comprises 13 residues. V was trimmed by 5 bases and J by 3 bases, leaving 10 bases between them. Germline assignment: CDR1 SSHAT and CDR2 FNYEAQ (reference sequence). The CDR3 nucleotides read TGTGCCAGCAGCATAACCAAAAAAGAGACCCAGTACTTC. Encoded protein: CASSITKKETQYF.

Points on this clone: Other DNA sequences in the sample encode the same CDR3. V usage is TRBV30 and J usage is TRBJ2-5; tentative D call: TRBD2 (5 bases). The CDR3 is 13 residues long. Germline V gene sequence: CDR1 GTSNPN, CDR2 SVGIG (reference sequence). V shed 0 bases and J shed 4 bases, with 9 bases lying between them. The CDR3 coding sequence is TGTGCCTGGAGTGTGAGGGTGAGAGAGACCCAGTACTTC. Translation gives CAWSVRVRETQYF.